The 25 T cell receptor beta chains reported below all come from one sample, sequenced in a study of blood T cell repertoires in COVID-19. TCRdb's table, derived via immunoSEQ multiplex PCR, lists solely in-frame clones and lacks some. The sample holds under 200,000 clones, around nine tenths seen once. Source material: peripheral blood. The receptor set was obtained from a man in his fifties or sixties with COVID-19, enrolled during active disease.

This clone appeared once. The chain carries TRBV11-2 and TRBJ1-1, with TRBD1 as a possible D gene (5 bases). V shed 3 bases and J shed 3 bases, with 8 bases lying between them. This CDR3 is built from 13 residues. CDR1 and CDR2 (germline): SGHAT, FQNNGV. The CDR3 protein is CASSFGAYTEAFF. The CDR3 DNA sequence: TGTGCCAGCAGCTTTGGGGCGTACACTGAAGCTTTCTTT.

This clone was seen only a few times. The V and J genes are TRBV6-6 and TRBJ1-2; 9 nucleotides line up with TRBD1. J lost 5 bases, V lost 3 bases, and 4 bases had no gene match. CDR1 is MNHNY, CDR2 SVGAGI, per germline (reference sequence). This CDR3 has 14 residues. CDR3 region: CASSYPDRGYGYTF. CDR3 sequence (DNA): TGTGCCAGCAGTTATCCGGACAGGGGATATGGCTACACCTTC.

V usage is TRBV7-2 and J usage is TRBJ1-6; D is ambiguous. Per the germline V gene, CDR1 is SGHTA and CDR2 is FQGNSA. The V and J ends lost 3 bases and 7 bases respectively, with 7 bases between them. The CDR3 is made up of 13 amino acids. The CDR3 bases are TGTGCCAGCAGCTTTGAGCCGAATTCACCCCTCCACTTT. Translated, it gives CASSFEPNSPLHF. The entire variable domain, with the rest obtained from reference TRBV7-2 and TRBJ1-6, is as follows: GAGVSQSPSNKVTEKGKDVELRCDPISGHTALYWYRQSLGQGLEFLIYFQGNSAPDKSGLPSDRFSAERTGGSVSTLTIQRTQQEDSAVYLCASSFEPNSPLHFGNGTRLTVT.

The sample holds a few counts of this clone. The chain combines TRBV5-5 with TRBJ1-4, with D possibly TRBD1 on 5 matching bases. The germline V gene encodes CDR1 SGHKS and CDR2 YYEKEE (reference sequence). This CDR3 has 14 residues. Trimming removed 3 bases from V and 8 bases from J, with 14 bases in between. The CDR3 region has the DNA TGTGCCAGCAGCTCGAAAGGGGTCCAGGAAAAACTGTTTTTT. Residues: CASSSKGVQEKLFF.

The chain couples TRBV10-3 to TRBJ1-6; 9 bases are a match to TRBD1. CDR1 is ENHRY, CDR2 SYGVKD, per germline. The CDR3 loop spans 14 amino acids. V was clipped by 5 bases and J by 10 bases; unmatched bases: 6. The CDR3 reads CAISRDRVNSPLHF. As DNA, the CDR3 is TGTGCCATCAGTCGGGACAGGGTGAACTCACCCCTCCACTTT.

This chain connects TRBV27 to TRBJ1-5; 7 bases align to TRBD1. The germline CDR1 and CDR2 sequences are MNHEY and SMNVEV (reference sequence). CDR3 size: 16 residues. Unmatched junction bases numbered 10, after V lost 6 bases and J lost 2 bases. The CDR3 DNA sequence: TGTGCCAGCAGCGCGGACAGGCTCGGGGGCAATCAGCCCCAGCATTTT. Translated: CASSADRLGGNQPQHF.

This chain uses TRBV28 with TRBJ1-1, with 8 bases matching TRBD1. Germline CDR1 is MDHEN and CDR2 is SYDVKM. J gave up 1 base and V 7 bases, and 8 bases lay outside the gene matches. The CDR3 extends over 15 amino acids. CDR3 sequence: CASKGQGASNTEAFF. For the CDR3, the DNA is TGTGCCAGCAAGGGCCAGGGGGCATCGAACACTGAAGCTTTCTTT. The whole variable domain, filled in from reference TRBV28 and TRBJ1-1, reads DVKVTQSSRYLVKRTGEKVFLECVQDMDHENMFWYRQDPGLGLRLIYFSYDVKMKEKGDIPEGYSVSREKKERFSLILESASTNQTSMYLCASKGQGASNTEAFFGQGTRLTVV.

The rearrangement links TRBV2 to TRBJ1-2; D perhaps matches TRBD1 (6 bases). The CDR3 extends over 13 amino acids. The germline V and J ends were trimmed by 4 bases and 5 bases, with 11 bases remaining between them. Germline V lookup: CDR1 SNHLY, CDR2 FYNNEI. The CDR3 here is CASSVGGPYGYTF. As DNA, the CDR3 is TGTGCCAGCAGTGTAGGGGGTCCGTATGGCTACACCTTC.

This chain connects TRBV7-6 to TRBJ2-3; D is unresolved. The germline gives CDR1 SGHVS, CDR2 FNYEAQ. V was cut by 2 bases and J by 4 bases, with 4 bases left in between. The CDR3 has 12 residues. The CDR3 bases are TGTGCCAGCAGCTTACGGGCAGATACGCAGTATTTT. Its translation is CASSLRADTQYF.

About this clone: Mismatch with germline at one junction end may stem from a read error. The chain combines TRBV6-6 with TRBJ1-3; D call uncertain. The CDR3 spans 13 residues. CDR1 MNHNY and CDR2 SVGAGI come from the germline V gene (reference sequence). This chain's CDR3 is CATSEGSGNTIYF. CDR3 coding DNA: TGTGCCACCAGTGAGGGTTCTGGAAACACCATATATTTT.

The chain uses TRBV7-2 and TRBJ1-3, with no clear D. CDR1 SGHTA and CDR2 FQGNSA come from the germline V gene. The CDR3 spans 15 residues. V lost 5 bases, J lost 0 bases, and 11 bases lay in between. CDR3 coding DNA: TGTGCCAGCAGCGCCAGGTGGTCCTCTGGAAACACCATATATTTT. Residues: CASSARWSSGNTIYF.

The chain joins TRBV6-2 or TRBV6-3 to TRBJ1-5, with D tentatively TRBD1 (5 bases). Trimming removed 5 bases from V and 2 bases from J, with 13 bases in between. The V gene's germline CDR1 is MNHEY and CDR2 SVGEGT. The CDR3 totals 15 residues. CDR3 coding DNA: TGTGCCAGCAGTCACCAGGGCCTGGGCAATCAGCCCCAGCATTTT. This codes for CASSHQGLGNQPQHF.

The chain has TRBV9 and TRBJ1-5; D uncertain. Per the germline V gene, CDR1 is SGDLS and CDR2 is YYNGEE. V was cut by 4 bases and J by 5 bases, with 7 bases left in between. The CDR3 spans 12 residues. The CDR3 region is CASSPADQPQHF. In DNA form, the CDR3 reads TGTGCCAGCAGCCCCGCAGATCAGCCCCAGCATTTT.

The chain is built from TRBV19 and TRBJ1-5, with TRBD1 matching 7 bases. Germline values: CDR1 LNHDA, CDR2 SQIVND (reference sequence). The CDR3 is 15 residues long. V was clipped by 4 bases and J by 4 bases; unmatched bases: 7. The CDR3 region is CASSRSQGGNQPQHF. The CDR3, as DNA: TGTGCCAGTAGTAGGTCGCAGGGGGGTAATCAGCCCCAGCATTTT.

The chain recombines TRBV7-2 with TRBJ1-2; D uncertain. The ends were cut back, 3 bases at V and 6 bases at J, with 14 bases in the middle. Germline CDR1 SGHTA, CDR2 FQGNSA. This CDR3 spans 14 amino acids. For the CDR3, the DNA is TGTGCCAGCAGCTTTGGAGGGCAGGTCGATGGCTACACCTTC. Protein: CASSFGGQVDGYTF.

V and J are TRBV24-1 and TRBJ2-6; the match to TRBD1 covers 7 bases. V lost 6 bases and J lost 0; bases outside the gene matches: 4. CDR1 and CDR2 from the germline V gene are KGHDR and SFDVKD. This CDR3 is 16 amino acids long. The CDR3 reads CATSSGGRSGANVLTF. The CDR3 nucleotides read TGTGCCACCAGTTCAGGGGGACGCTCTGGGGCCAACGTCCTGACTTTC.

The gene calls are TRBV21-1 and TRBJ2-6; the DNA was not used to check the table's D call, TRBD2. TRBV21-1 is flagged as a pseudogene. The CDR3 is made up of 20 amino acids. DNA for the CDR3: TGTGCCAGCAGCAAAGCAATGGCTAGCGGGGTTCTGCCTGGGACCAACGTCCTGACTTTC. This gives the protein CASSKAMASGVLPGTNVLTF.

The chain employs TRBV11-1 and TRBJ1-2; a weak D match, TRBD1 (5 bases). Between the trimmed V and J ends, which lost 5 bases and 6 bases, there was a span of 19 bases. The germline gives CDR1 SGHAT, CDR2 FQDESV (reference sequence). The CDR3 loop spans 15 amino acids. CDR3 region: CASSRTSQGRDGYTF. The CDR3 DNA reads TGTGCCAGCAGCCGAACCAGCCAGGGTCGGGATGGCTACACCTTC.

This clone was counted between two and nine times. The chain is built from TRBV11-2 and TRBJ1-1; D gene ambiguous. The CDR3 spans 11 residues. CDR1 is SGHAT, CDR2 FQNNGV, per germline. V shed 3 bases and J shed 8 bases, with 7 bases lying between them. The CDR3 nucleotides read TGTGCCAGCAGCTTCTTACGGGAAGCTTTCTTT. It codes for CASSFLREAFF.

The rearrangement joins TRBV25-1 to TRBJ2-5; possible D gene TRBD1, 6 bases. Germline lookup yields CDR1 MGHDK and CDR2 SYGVNS. This CDR3 region has 15 residues. The V end was cut by 5 bases, the J end by 5 bases, with 18 bases between. CDR3 sequence (DNA): TGTGCCAGCAGTCTAGGACAGAGACCGGGGGAGACCCAGTACTTC. The encoded protein is CASSLGQRPGETQYF.

The CDR3 is CASSLSQGVGELFF. CDR3 sequence (DNA): TGTGCCAGCAGCTTATCTCAGGGGGTCGGGGAGCTGTTTTTT. The V gene is TRBV11-3, the J gene TRBJ2-2, with 7 bases that match TRBD1. Germline loops: CDR1 SGHNT, CDR2 YENEEA. CDR3 size: 14 residues. The trim removed 2 bases at V and 7 bases at J, leaving 4 bases unmatched.

This chain connects TRBV7-2 to TRBJ1-1; D is uncertain. Deletions cut 5 bases from V and 1 base from J, with 8 bases between. The CDR3 is 13 amino acids. In germline, CDR1 is SGHTA, CDR2 FQGNSA. In DNA form, the CDR3 reads TGTGCCAGCAGCCATTCAGGGAACACTGAAGCTTTCTTT. Its protein is CASSHSGNTEAFF.

CDR3 nucleotide sequence: TGTGCCTCACAGGGTAACTTCAATCAGCCCCAGCATTTT. Residues: CASQGNFNQPQHF. The V gene is TRBV24-1, the J gene TRBJ1-5; tentatively, D is TRBD1 (6 bases). The CDR3 has 13 residues. Germline CDR1 and CDR2: KGHDR and SFDVKD. Between the trimmed V and J ends, which lost 12 bases and 3 bases, there was a span of 14 bases.

This rearrangement joins TRBV29-1 to TRBJ1-1; a possible D gene is TRBD1 (5 bases). In germline, CDR1 is SQVTM, CDR2 ANQGSEA. This CDR3 has 12 residues. V was clipped by 6 bases and J by 1 base, with 9 bases between them. The CDR3 spells CSVDDRNTEAFF. The CDR3 bases are TGCAGCGTAGACGACAGGAACACTGAAGCTTTCTTT.

The chain has TRBV18 and TRBJ1-2; TRBD1 agrees at 8 bases. Germline V CDR1 and CDR2: KGHSH, LQKENI. The CDR3 spans 17 residues. V shed 3 bases, J shed 1 base, and the junction held 10 bases outside the gene matches. In DNA form, the CDR3 reads TGTGCCAGCTCACCTTCGAGGGACAGGTCCTATAACTATGGCTACACCTTC. Its translation is CASSPSRDRSYNYGYTF.